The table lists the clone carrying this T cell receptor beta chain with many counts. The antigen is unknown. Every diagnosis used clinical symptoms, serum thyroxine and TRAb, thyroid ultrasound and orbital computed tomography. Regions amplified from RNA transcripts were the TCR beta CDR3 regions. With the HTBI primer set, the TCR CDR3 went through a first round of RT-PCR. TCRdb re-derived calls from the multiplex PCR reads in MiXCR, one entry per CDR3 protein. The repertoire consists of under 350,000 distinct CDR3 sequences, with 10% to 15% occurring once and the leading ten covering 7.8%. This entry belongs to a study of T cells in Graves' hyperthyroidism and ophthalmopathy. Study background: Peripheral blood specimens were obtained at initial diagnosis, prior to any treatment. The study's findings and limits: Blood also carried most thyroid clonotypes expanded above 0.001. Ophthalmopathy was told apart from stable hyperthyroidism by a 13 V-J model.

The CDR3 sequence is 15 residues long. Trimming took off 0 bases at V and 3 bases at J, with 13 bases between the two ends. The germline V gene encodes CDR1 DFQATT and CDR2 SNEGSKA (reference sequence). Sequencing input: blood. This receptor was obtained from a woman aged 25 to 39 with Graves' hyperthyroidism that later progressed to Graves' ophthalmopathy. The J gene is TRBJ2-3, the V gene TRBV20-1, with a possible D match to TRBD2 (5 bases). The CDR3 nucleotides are TGCAGTGCTAGAGATCATGAGGGCCTGACAGATACGCAGTATTTT. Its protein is CSARDHEGLTDTQYF.